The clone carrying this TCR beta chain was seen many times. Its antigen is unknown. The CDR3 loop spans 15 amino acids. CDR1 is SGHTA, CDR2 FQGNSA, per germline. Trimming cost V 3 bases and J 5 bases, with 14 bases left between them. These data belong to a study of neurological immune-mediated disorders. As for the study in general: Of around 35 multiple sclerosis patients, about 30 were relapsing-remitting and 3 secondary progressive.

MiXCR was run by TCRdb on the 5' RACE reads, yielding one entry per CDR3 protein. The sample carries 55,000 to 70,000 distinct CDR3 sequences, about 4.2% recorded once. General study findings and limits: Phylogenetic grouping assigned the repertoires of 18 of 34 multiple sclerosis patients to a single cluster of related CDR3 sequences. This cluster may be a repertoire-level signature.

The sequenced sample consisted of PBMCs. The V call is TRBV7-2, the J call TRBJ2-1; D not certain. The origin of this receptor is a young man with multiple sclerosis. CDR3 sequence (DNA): TGTGCCAGCAGCTTTTTTTGGGGTTCGGACAATGAGCAGTTCTTC. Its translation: CASSFFWGSDNEQFF.